The 27 T cell receptor beta chains presented below share a single source sample, sequenced in a study of regulatory T cells (dated by TCRdb to the late 2010s). What the authors observed across the whole study: Enrichment for hydrophobic residues at CDR3 positions 6 and 7 was found in conventional CD4+ T cells from CD3G-deficient patients, suggesting more self-reactive specificities.

No cognate antigen is known for these TCRs. Library construction relied on the immunoSEQ multiplex PCR assay. In the multiplex PCR, 52 forward TRBV primers and 13 reverse TRBJ primers were used, and assay-based and computational corrections were applied for amplification bias. TCRdb holds this immuneACCESS table with in-frame rearrangements only. Some clones are missing; in checked studies, unresolved V genes explain under half, and the rest has no known cause. Here the sample has 32,000 or so clones; around 93% occur a single time. The ten largest clones capture 1.5% to 1.8% of the sample. The sample was conventional CD4+ T cells sorted from blood. These receptors were obtained from a person aged 18 to 35 with CD3G deficiency.

V gene TRBV11-2 combines with J gene TRBJ2-7; no definite D call. The CDR3 is 11 residues long. CDR1 is SGHAT, CDR2 FQNNGV, per germline. V was pared by 1 base and J by 12 bases, with 10 bases between. CDR3 sequence reads: CASSLGGQVYF. The CDR3 DNA follows: TGTGCCAGCAGCTTAGGTGGGCAGGTGTACTTC.

This rearrangement joins TRBV18 to TRBJ2-3; TRBD1 or TRBD2 may be the D gene (5 bases each). The CDR3 has 13 amino acids. Germline V gene sequence: CDR1 KGHSH, CDR2 LQKENI. Trimming removed 4 bases at V and 2 bases at J, with 7 bases between. Here the CDR3 DNA reads TGTGCCAGCTCACGGGACCTCACAGATACGCAGTATTTT. It is translated as CASSRDLTDTQYF.

The CDR3 sequence is CASSLRGPTDTQYF. CDR3 bases: TGTGCCAGCAGCTTAAGGGGTCCCACAGATACGCAGTATTTT. The rearrangement links TRBV7-6 to TRBJ2-3; perhaps TRBD1 as D (5 bases). The CDR3 loop spans 14 amino acids. CDR1 and CDR2 (germline): SGHVS, FNYEAQ. The V and J ends lost 2 bases and 2 bases respectively, with 8 bases between them.

The table lists this clone with a count of one. The gene calls are TRBV6-1 and TRBJ1-1, with 8 bases that match TRBD1. The CDR3 length is 13 residues. CDR1 and CDR2 (germline): MNHNS, SASEGT. V lost 6 bases to trimming and J lost 4 bases; unmatched junction nucleotides: 4. CDR3 sequence reads: CASREGQVTEAFF. For the CDR3, the DNA is TGTGCCAGCAGGGAGGGACAGGTCACTGAAGCTTTCTTT.

The chain is built from TRBV5-6 and TRBJ1-6; tentative D call: TRBD1 (5 bases). The germline V gene encodes CDR1 SGHDT and CDR2 YYEEEE. CDR3 size: 15 residues. V was trimmed by 1 base and J by 8 bases, leaving 13 bases between them. CDR3: CASSLRGGVYSPLHF. Written as DNA, the CDR3 is TGTGCCAGCAGCTTGAGGGGAGGGGTTTATTCACCCCTCCACTTT.

The chain is built from TRBV6-1 and TRBJ2-6; D unresolved. Trimming cost V 5 bases and J 4 bases, with 9 bases left between them. Germline values: CDR1 MNHNS, CDR2 SASEGT. The CDR3 has 14 amino acids. CDR3 sequence reads: CASSPLAGANVLTF. The DNA of the CDR3 is TGTGCCAGCAGTCCCCTGGCCGGGGCCAACGTCCTGACTTTC.

The chain is built from TRBV7-4 and TRBJ2-7, with D tentatively TRBD1 (6 bases). The CDR3 spans 15 residues. Germline V gives CDR1 SGHVT, CDR2 SQSDAQ. V was pared by 3 bases and J by 7 bases, with 19 bases between. CDR3: CASSFLVGYQGEQYV. CDR3 in DNA: TGTGCCAGCAGCTTTCTCGTGGGATACCAGGGGGAGCAGTACGTC.

V is TRBV6-1 and J is TRBJ2-2; 7 nucleotides agree with TRBD1. This CDR3 is 13 amino acids long. Trimming removed 5 bases from V and 6 bases from J; junction bases left unmatched: 3. The germline V gene encodes CDR1 MNHNS and CDR2 SASEGT. In DNA, the CDR3 is TGTGCCAGCAGTCGACAGGGTCCCGGGGAGCTGTTTTTT. As protein: CASSRQGPGELFF.

For the CDR3, the DNA is TGTGCCAGCAGTGAACCGGGACTAGCCTCCTACGAGCAGTACTTC. Translated, it gives CASSEPGLASYEQYF. V gene TRBV6-1 combines with J gene TRBJ2-7, with 9 bases fitting TRBD2. Germline V gene sequence: CDR1 MNHNS, CDR2 SASEGT. J lost 0 bases, V lost 2 bases, and 2 bases had no gene match. This CDR3 is built from 15 residues.

This clone was seen a few times. This chain joins TRBV6-1 and TRBJ2-3, with D perhaps matching TRBD2 (5 bases). Germline assignment: CDR1 MNHNS and CDR2 SASEGT. This CDR3 is built from 12 residues. V lost 6 bases to trimming and J lost 7 bases, with 11 bases between them. In DNA form, the CDR3 reads TGTGCCAGCAGCGAGGTCGGGAATACGCAGTATTTT. It specifies CASSEVGNTQYF.

This chain links TRBV6-6 with TRBJ1-2; D perhaps matches TRBD1 (6 bases). The CDR3 runs 12 residues. V lost 6 bases to trimming and J lost 7 bases, with 12 bases between them. CDR1 is MNHNY and CDR2 is SVGAGI in the germline V gene (reference sequence). The CDR3 sequence: CASRPGAAGYTF. CDR3 DNA sequence: TGTGCCAGCAGGCCAGGGGCCGCTGGCTACACCTTC.

The chain recombines TRBV6-1 with TRBJ1-5; no definite D call. Germline loops: CDR1 MNHNS, CDR2 SASEGT. Trimming stripped 7 bases from V and 0 bases from J, with 7 bases between. The CDR3 has 13 residues. The CDR3 reads CASNVHSNQPQHF. The CDR3 nucleotides are TGTGCCAGCAATGTCCATAGCAATCAGCCCCAGCATTTT.

The chain couples TRBV15 to TRBJ1-2; D call uncertain. Germline V gene lookup returns CDR1 LNHNV and CDR2 YYDKDF (reference sequence). Trimming pared 0 bases from V and 0 bases from J, leaving 20 bases between. The CDR3 is made up of 19 amino acids. CDR3 nucleotide sequence: TGTGCCACCAGCAGAGATCAACTGTTGGCAGTCGCTTCTAACTATGGCTACACCTTC. This gives the protein CATSRDQLLAVASNYGYTF.

The DNA for the CDR3 is TGTGCCAGCAGTTCAACCGCCTTAAACACTGAAGCTTTCTTT. Amino acids: CASSSTALNTEAFF. The chain couples TRBV28 to TRBJ1-1, with D uncertain. There are 14 residues in the CDR3. Trimming stripped 4 bases from V and 2 bases from J, with 11 bases between. CDR1 and CDR2 from the germline V gene are MDHEN and SYDVKM.

The V gene is TRBV2, the J gene TRBJ1-4; D not certain. The CDR3 sequence is 14 residues long. Germline V gene data show CDR1 as SNHLY and CDR2 as FYNNEI. V was clipped by 6 bases and J by 0 bases, with 8 bases between them. The CDR3, as DNA: TGTGCCAGCAGCGTCGCTTCAACTAATGAAAAACTGTTTTTT. As protein: CASSVASTNEKLFF. Supplemented by reference TRBV2 and TRBJ1-4, the full variable domain reads EPEVTQTPSHQVTQMGQEVILRCVPISNHLYFYWYRQILGQKVEFLVSFYNNEISEKSEIFDDQFSVERPDGSNFTLKIRSTKLEDSAMYFCASSVASTNEKLFFGSGTQLSVL.

This clone was found once. The CDR3 loop reads CASSLRSGEQFF. CDR3 DNA: TGTGCCAGCAGTTTAAGAAGCGGTGAGCAGTTCTTC. The V call is TRBV28, the J call TRBJ2-1; possible D gene TRBD2, 5 bases. Trimming left V 2 bases short and J 9 bases short, with 8 bases between. Germline CDR1 reads MDHEN; CDR2 reads SYDVKM. The CDR3 contains 12 residues.

V usage is TRBV11-2 and J usage is TRBJ1-4; D is unclear. CDR3 length equals 15 residues. Germline-derived CDR1 and CDR2 are SGHAT and FQNNGV. Trimming removed 3 bases at V and 4 bases at J, with 12 bases between. The CDR3 DNA follows: TGTGCCAGCAGCTTTTCTCCGGACGGTAATGAAAAACTGTTTTTT. Its protein is CASSFSPDGNEKLFF. Full variable domain (remainder filled in from reference TRBV11-2 and TRBJ1-4): EAGVAQSPRYKIIEKRQSVAFWCNPISGHATLYWYQQILGQGPKLLIQFQNNGVVDDSQLPKDRFSAERLKGVDSTLKIQPAKLEDSAVYLCASSFSPDGNEKLFFGSGTQLSVL.

This sequence joins TRBV7-9 and TRBJ1-1, with D possibly matching TRBD1 (5 bases). The germline CDR1 and CDR2 sequences are SEHNR and FQNEAQ (reference sequence). Trimming pared 5 bases from V and 1 base from J, leaving 14 bases between. CDR3 length: 15 amino acids. The CDR3 DNA is TGTGCCAGCAGCCCACCGGGACTGCCGAACACTGAAGCTTTCTTT. It yields the protein CASSPPGLPNTEAFF.

This clone came up once. This chain joins TRBV11-2 and TRBJ2-2, with D perhaps matching TRBD2 (5 bases). V lost 5 bases to trimming and J lost 7 bases, with 11 bases between them. There are 13 residues in the CDR3. The germline gives CDR1 SGHAT, CDR2 FQNNGV. CDR3 amino acids: CASSLPGSGELFF. The CDR3 region has the DNA TGTGCCAGCAGCCTCCCTGGGAGCGGGGAGCTGTTTTTT.

The V gene is TRBV28, the J gene TRBJ1-1, with a possible D match to TRBD1 (5 bases). The V and J ends lost 8 bases and 0 bases respectively, with 7 bases between them. The CDR3 is 12 residues long. CDR1 MDHEN and CDR2 SYDVKM come from the germline V gene. The CDR3: CASGGVNTEAFF. Written as DNA, the CDR3 is TGTGCCAGCGGGGGGGTGAACACTGAAGCTTTCTTT.

This rearrangement joins TRBV6-1 to TRBJ2-3, with D possibly TRBD2 on 5 matching bases. CDR3 length equals 14 residues. Germline lookup yields CDR1 MNHNS and CDR2 SASEGT. V was clipped by 3 bases and J by 1 base, with 8 bases between them. This CDR3 is CASSEDFRTDTQYF. The CDR3 DNA is TGTGCCAGCAGTGAGGACTTCCGCACAGATACGCAGTATTTT.

The rearrangement uses TRBV5-1 and TRBJ1-1; 10 bases are shared with TRBD1. The germline CDR1 and CDR2 sequences are SGHRS and YFSETQ. The CDR3 is 16 residues long. V was clipped by 5 bases and J by 1 base; unmatched bases: 8. CDR3: CASRRGTGARNTEAFF. DNA for the CDR3: TGCGCCAGCAGGCGCGGGACAGGGGCCCGGAACACTGAAGCTTTCTTT.

This chain links TRBV7-6 with TRBJ2-7; 8 positions match TRBD2. Germline-derived CDR1 and CDR2 are SGHVS and FNYEAQ. J lost 4 bases, V lost 5 bases, and 4 bases had no gene match. The CDR3 is made up of 13 amino acids. Here the CDR3 DNA reads TGTGCCAGCAGCCCCGGGGGGGGTTACGAGCAGTACTTC. This codes for CASSPGGGYEQYF.

The CDR3 loop reads CASSLGQAAKDTQYF. CDR3 sequence (DNA): TGTGCCAGCAGCTTAGGCCAAGCGGCTAAGGATACGCAGTATTTT. The V and J genes are TRBV7-9 and TRBJ2-3, with D tentatively TRBD2 (5 bases). Trimming pared 1 base from V and 6 bases from J, leaving 14 bases between. CDR1 is SEHNR and CDR2 is FQNEAQ in the germline V gene (reference sequence). This CDR3 comprises 15 residues.

This clone has just one count. The rearrangement uses TRBV28 and TRBJ2-1; TRBD2 matches 10 bases. Looked up from germline, CDR1 is MDHEN and CDR2 is SYDVKM. With V trimmed by 7 bases and J by 0 bases, 9 bases remained unmatched. The CDR3 runs to 17 residues. The CDR3: CASTGTSASSSYNEQFF. For the CDR3, the DNA is TGTGCCAGCACTGGGACTAGCGCAAGTAGCTCCTACAATGAGCAGTTCTTC.

DNA of the CDR3: TGTGCCAGCAGCTTTAGGGTTTTGGAGACCCAGTACTTC. Its protein is CASSFRVLETQYF. The chain recombines TRBV5-6 with TRBJ2-5; D is unclear. Germline V lookup: CDR1 SGHDT, CDR2 YYEEEE. V lost 2 bases and J lost 5, with 10 bases in between. CDR3 length equals 13 residues.

V and J are TRBV4-1 and TRBJ1-1; weak D call: TRBD1 (5 bases). The CDR3 extends over 17 amino acids. Germline V lookup: CDR1 MGHRA, CDR2 YSYEKL. Trimming stripped 2 bases from V and 4 bases from J, with 20 bases between. The CDR3 region has the DNA TGCGCCAGCAGCCAACTCCTTAATAGAGAGGGGTCCACTGAAGCTTTCTTT. Protein: CASSQLLNREGSTEAFF.